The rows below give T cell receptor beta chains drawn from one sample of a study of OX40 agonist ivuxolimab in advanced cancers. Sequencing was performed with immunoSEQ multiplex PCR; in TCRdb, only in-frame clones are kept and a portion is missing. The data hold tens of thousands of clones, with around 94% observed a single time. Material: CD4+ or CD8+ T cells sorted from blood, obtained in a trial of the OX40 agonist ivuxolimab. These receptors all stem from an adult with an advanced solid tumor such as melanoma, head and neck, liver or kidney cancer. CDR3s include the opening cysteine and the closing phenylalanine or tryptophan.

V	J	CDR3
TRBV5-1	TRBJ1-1	CASSPSRGGADTEAFF
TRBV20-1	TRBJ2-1	CSARVHNEQFF
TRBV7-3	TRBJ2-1	CASSLLATLAGDYNEQFF
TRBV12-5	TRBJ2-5	CASGFGTDLRETQYF
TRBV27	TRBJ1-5	CASSPGTGGNQPQHF
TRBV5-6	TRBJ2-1	CASSSLVYEQFF
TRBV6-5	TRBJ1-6	CASRKTGRNSPLHF
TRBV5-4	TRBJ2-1	CASSSGRSSYNEQFF
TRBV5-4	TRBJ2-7	CASSQDKPYEQYF
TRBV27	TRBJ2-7	CASSSPRQGIYEQYF
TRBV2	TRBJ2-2	CASSPRSGTGELFF
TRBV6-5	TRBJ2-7	CASSYALRTEQYF
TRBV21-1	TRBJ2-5	CASSKAGGREVRETQYF
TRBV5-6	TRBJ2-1	CASSWGYNEQFF
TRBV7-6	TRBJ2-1	CASSLGASSYNEQFF
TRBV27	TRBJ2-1	CASSPKLASSYNEQFF
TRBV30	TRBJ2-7	CAWRTYSSYEQYF
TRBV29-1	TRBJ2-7	CSAAARGRSYEQYF
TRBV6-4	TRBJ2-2	CASSDSLVLTNTGELFF
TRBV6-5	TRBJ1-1	CASSYSIGPYTEAFF
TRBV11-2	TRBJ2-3	CASSLGLAGFRDTQYF
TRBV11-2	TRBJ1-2	CASSLVGQGKNYGYTF
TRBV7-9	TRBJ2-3	CASSHRVRPDTQYF
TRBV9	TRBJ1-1	CASSAVGGHTEAFF
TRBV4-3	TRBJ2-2	CASSGGSGELFF
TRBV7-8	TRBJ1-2	CASSLGTHTGGAGYGYTF
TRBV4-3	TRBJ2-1	CASSQVGTSANEQFF
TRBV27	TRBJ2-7	CASMGLGAYEQYF
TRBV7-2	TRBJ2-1	CASSLVLGQYNEQFF
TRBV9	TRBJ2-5	CASSPRDRGWTQYF
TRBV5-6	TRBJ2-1	CASSGQSRGEQFF
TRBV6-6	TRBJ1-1	CASSYKEGSTEAFF
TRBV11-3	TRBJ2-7	CASSSRQGVYEQYF
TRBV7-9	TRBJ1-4	CASSSNRGRKLFF
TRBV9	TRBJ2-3	CASSAGPGLVGTDTQYF
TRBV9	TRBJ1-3	CASSGRDSGNTIYF
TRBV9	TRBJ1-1	CASSVDSLNTEAFF
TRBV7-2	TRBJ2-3	CASSPGTVDTDTQYF
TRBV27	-	CASSPGTSGTYEQYF
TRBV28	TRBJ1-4	CASSFLDRGDEKLFF
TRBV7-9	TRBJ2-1	CASISDDNEQFF
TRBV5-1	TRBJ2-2	CASSSNTGELFF
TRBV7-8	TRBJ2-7	CASSPRGLDEQYF
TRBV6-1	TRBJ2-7	CASSERRVSYEQYF
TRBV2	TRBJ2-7	CASSEAVQLSYEQYF
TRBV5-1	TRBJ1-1	CASSLANMNTEAFF
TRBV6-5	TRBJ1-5	CASSYSGQRNQPQHF
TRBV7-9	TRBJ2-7	CASSPGDRPREQYF
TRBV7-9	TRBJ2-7	CASSLTGGVKEQYF
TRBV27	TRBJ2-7	CASSLSRGYEQYF
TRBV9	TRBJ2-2	CASTGGPGELFF
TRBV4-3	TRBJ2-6	CASSQDPAGLAGANVLTF
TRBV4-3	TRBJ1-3	CASSQVPGASGNTIYF
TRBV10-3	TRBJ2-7	CAISDTPGTGPYEQYF